The next 17 T cell receptor beta chains were all read from a single sample in a study of Ad26.COV2.S vaccination and SARS-CoV-2 variants. Assay: immunoSEQ multiplex PCR; the TCRdb copy retains only in-frame clones and omits some. The profile covers approximately 350,000 clones, with 83% appearing a single time and 7.4% taken by the ten largest. Treatment here: around 19 received Ad26.COV2.S at low or high dose, single or two shots; several received placebo; per-sample allocation not given. It was on day 63 after the first vaccine or placebo injection that samples were taken. The sequencing used peripheral blood, collected in a trial of Ad26.COV2.S vaccine versus placebo. The receptors come from a person between 18 and 60 years old who received the Ad26.COV2.S COVID-19 vaccine or a placebo.

This clone came up a few times. This chain uses TRBV18 with TRBJ2-3; D remains ambiguous. The CDR3 runs to 14 residues. The V gene's germline CDR1 is KGHSH and CDR2 LQKENI. V lost 6 bases to trimming and J lost 0 bases, with 10 bases between them. CDR3 bases: TGTGCCAGCTCCGTCAGGAGTAGCACAGATACGCAGTATTTT. This gives the protein CASSVRSSTDTQYF. The full variable domain, with the rest looked up from reference TRBV18 and TRBJ2-3, is NAGVMQNPRHLVRRRGQEARLRCSPMKGHSHVYWYRQLPEEGLKFMVYLQKENIIDESGMPKERFSAEFPKEGPSILRIQQVVRGDSAAYFCASSVRSSTDTQYFGPGTRLTVL.

The gene calls are TRBV9 and TRBJ2-1, with TRBD2 matching 12 bases. V trimming: 0 bases; J trimming: 8 bases; junction bases outside the gene matches: 3. Germline CDR1 is SGDLS and CDR2 is YYNGEE. The CDR3 contains 15 residues. The CDR3, as DNA: TGTGCCAGCAGCGTAGGGACTAGCGGGATCGATGAGCAGTTCTTC. It codes for CASSVGTSGIDEQFF.

The chain employs TRBV3-1 (or the pseudogene TRBV3-2) and TRBJ1-1; TRBD1 might be the D (5 bases). CDR1 LGHDT and CDR2 YNNKEL come from the germline V gene (reference sequence). The CDR3 totals 13 residues. The V end was cut by 3 bases, the J end by 1 base, with 6 bases between. CDR3: CASSQGQNTEAFF. The CDR3, as DNA: TGTGCCAGCAGCCAGGGGCAGAACACTGAAGCTTTCTTT.

The chain joins TRBV29-1 to TRBJ2-3; possibly TRBD1 or TRBD2 for D (5 bases each). Germline V gene data show CDR1 as SQVTM and CDR2 as ANQGSEA. Deletions cut 4 bases from V and 0 bases from J, with 8 bases between. The CDR3 is 13 residues long. The CDR3 protein is CSVGGDSTDTQYF. Here the CDR3 DNA reads TGCAGCGTTGGAGGGGACAGCACAGATACGCAGTATTTT.

V and J are TRBV28 and TRBJ1-4; 10 bases line up with TRBD1. With V trimmed by 6 bases and J by 6 bases, 7 bases remained unmatched. CDR3 length: 15 amino acids. Germline CDR1 reads MDHEN; CDR2 reads SYDVKM. The chain's CDR3 is CASRQGTGEDEKLFF. CDR3 DNA: TGTGCCAGCAGGCAAGGGACAGGGGAGGATGAAAAACTGTTTTTT.

The chain recombines TRBV5-5 with TRBJ2-7; D is unclear. Germline CDR1 SGHKS, CDR2 YYEKEE (reference sequence). This CDR3 contains 13 residues. Deletions cut 0 bases from V and 1 base from J, with 5 bases between. CDR3: CASSLAVSYEQYF. CDR3 DNA: TGTGCCAGCAGCTTGGCCGTGTCCTACGAGCAGTACTTC.

The chain has TRBV19 and TRBJ2-1, with a tentative D call TRBD1 (6 bases). The V and J ends lost 5 bases and 8 bases respectively, with 19 bases between them. Germline V gives CDR1 LNHDA, CDR2 SQIVND (reference sequence). The CDR3 runs to 15 residues. The CDR3 spells CASSSRGGAGDEQFF. The CDR3 DNA follows: TGTGCCAGTAGTTCCAGGGGCGGAGCTGGCGATGAGCAGTTCTTC.

The J gene is TRBJ2-7, the V gene TRBV30; D may be TRBD1 or TRBD2 (5 bases each). Germline-derived CDR1 and CDR2 are GTSNPN and SVGIG (reference sequence). The CDR3 covers 12 residues. Trimming took 0 bases from V and 6 from J, leaving 9 bases between them. This chain's CDR3 is CAWSVRGSEQYF. Here the CDR3 DNA reads TGTGCCTGGAGTGTACGGGGCAGCGAGCAGTACTTC.

V gene TRBV6-6 combines with J gene TRBJ2-1; 12 bases fit TRBD2. The CDR3 has 19 residues. The V gene's germline CDR1 is MNHNY and CDR2 SVGAGI (reference sequence). The J segment lost 1 base and the V segment lost 5 bases, leaving 12 bases of the junction unmatched. The CDR3 region is CASSPRLAGAKRSYNEQFF. As DNA, the CDR3 is TGTGCCAGCAGTCCCCGACTAGCGGGGGCCAAGCGGTCCTACAATGAGCAGTTCTTC.

The rearrangement links TRBV27 to TRBJ1-2; D ambiguous. The V gene's germline CDR1 is MNHEY and CDR2 SMNVEV (reference sequence). The V and J ends lost 8 bases and 2 bases respectively, with 15 bases between them. CDR3 length: 14 residues. DNA for the CDR3: TGTGCCAGCGGCCTCGGACGGGGAAACTATGGCTACACCTTC. Encoded protein: CASGLGRGNYGYTF.

The chain is built from TRBV6-2 or TRBV6-3 and TRBJ2-2; TRBD1 might be the D (6 bases). There are 15 residues in the CDR3. The V gene lost 5 bases and the J gene lost 3 bases, with 13 bases spanning the gap. Germline assignment: CDR1 MNHEY and CDR2 SVGEGT. This CDR3 reads CASSIDRPYTGELFF. DNA for the CDR3: TGTGCCAGCAGTATAGACAGGCCCTACACCGGGGAGCTGTTTTTT.

This clone was found once. The V call is TRBV4-1, the J call TRBJ1-5; D is uncertain. The CDR3 has 19 residues. Germline V CDR1 and CDR2: MGHRA, YSYEKL. Trimming removed 0 bases from V and 7 bases from J, with 25 bases in between. CDR3 in DNA: TGCGCCAGCAGCCAAGAGTTTATTCGGGTGGCGCGGAAGATACAGCCCCAGCATTTT. Amino acid sequence: CASSQEFIRVARKIQPQHF.

V usage is TRBV27 and J usage is TRBJ2-1, with TRBD2 matching 8 bases. CDR3 length: 15 amino acids. The junction had 9 bases not matched to a gene; V was cut back by 5 bases and J by 6 bases. Germline assignment: CDR1 MNHEY and CDR2 SMNVEV (reference sequence). The CDR3 nucleotides are TGTGCCAGCAGTGTCCGCGGGGGGCCCCTCAATGAGCAGTTCTTC. Translated, it gives CASSVRGGPLNEQFF.

This clone turned up a few times. The chain is built from TRBV7-9 and TRBJ1-6; TRBD1 aligns across 9 bases. The CDR3 loop spans 17 amino acids. Germline V gene lookup returns CDR1 SEHNR and CDR2 FQNEAQ (reference sequence). J was trimmed by 7 bases and V by 5 bases; bases with no gene match: 12. The CDR3 reads CASSQPMTQGANSPLHF. The DNA for the CDR3 is TGTGCCAGCAGCCAACCAATGACACAGGGGGCGAATTCACCCCTCCACTTT.

This chain uses TRBV4-1 with TRBJ1-2; tentatively, D is TRBD1 (6 bases). This CDR3 region has 13 residues. Trimming cost V 10 bases and J 7 bases, with 19 bases left between them. In germline, CDR1 is MGHRA, CDR2 YSYEKL. CDR3 sequence: CATTGRGRLGYTF. For the CDR3, the DNA is TGCGCCACCACCGGTAGGGGGAGGCTTGGCTACACCTTC.

This clone was picked up a small number of times. This chain links TRBV9 with TRBJ2-1; D ambiguous. CDR3 size: 13 residues. Trimming left V 0 bases short and J 6 bases short, with 7 bases between. The germline CDR1 and CDR2 sequences are SGDLS and YYNGEE. The CDR3 sequence is CASSVGATNEQFF. The DNA for the CDR3 is TGTGCCAGCAGCGTAGGGGCCACCAATGAGCAGTTCTTC. The variable domain in full, with the rest retrieved from reference TRBV9 and TRBJ2-1, is DSGVTQTPKHLITATGQRVTLRCSPRSGDLSVYWYQQSLDQGLQFLIQYYNGEERAKGNILERFSAQQFPDLHSELNLSSLELGDSALYFCASSVGATNEQFFGPGTRLTVL.

V gene TRBV7-2 combines with J gene TRBJ2-1; perhaps TRBD2 as D (6 bases). The CDR3 has 15 amino acids. Germline V CDR1 and CDR2: SGHTA, FQGNSA. V dropped 3 bases and J dropped 4 bases, with 13 bases sitting between them. The CDR3 loop is CASSFRGRNYNEQFF. The CDR3 bases are TGTGCCAGCAGCTTCCGAGGGAGGAATTACAATGAGCAGTTCTTC.